The clone carrying this T cell receptor beta chain was seen a handful of times. Its antigen is undetermined. This record belongs to a study of blood T cells in healthy people across ages. With a J-beta primer mix and a sample-barcoded 5' primer, a second PCR ran 7 to 11 cycles. Each CDR3 protein gets one entry after TCRdb re-called the 5' RACE reads with MiXCR. The sample lists about 780,000 distinct CDR3 sequences; 46% were seen once. Study-wide findings and caveats: Long-lived donors had more naive CD4+ cells and higher diversity than aged donors. Researchers said unsorted PBMCs prevented a conclusive naive versus antigen-experienced comparison.

V lost 4 bases, J lost 7 bases, and 9 bases stayed unmatched. This CDR3 is 15 amino acids long. Germline CDR1 reads SGHRS; CDR2 reads YFSETQ. Collection of around 9.3 milliliters of peripheral blood was performed for each donor. This clonotype originated in a man older than 75 in good health. This chain connects TRBV5-1 to TRBJ2-1; TRBD1 agrees at 9 bases. The sequenced material came from blood. CDR3 in amino acids: CASSLSGTGNNEQFF. CDR3 nucleotides: TGCGCCAGCAGCCTATCCGGGACAGGGAATAATGAGCAGTTCTTC.